Listed here are 8 T cell receptor beta chains from one sample, sequenced in a study of cytomegalovirus exposure and HLA in healthy donors. Sequenced by immunoSEQ multiplex PCR; TCRdb stores in-frame clones only, minus some. The repertoire holds tens of thousands of clones, 90% to 95% seen once, with 2% to 2.5% in the top ten. Sequencing used PBMCs. These receptors came from a woman under 30 in good health and CMV-seronegative.

This clone was observed a handful of times. The V and J genes are TRBV7-8 and TRBJ2-7; 8 nucleotides match TRBD2. The CDR3 has 15 residues. The germline CDR1 and CDR2 sequences are SGHVS and FQNEAQ. Trimming at V came to 1 base and at J to 2 bases, leaving 4 bases not matched to a gene. The CDR3 DNA is TGTGCCAGCAGCTTAGACAGACTAGCGCCCTACGAGCAGTACTTC. Translating it yields CASSLDRLAPYEQYF.

This clone was observed once. The rearrangement uses TRBV2 and TRBJ2-3; 11 nucleotides agree with TRBD2. The V gene end was trimmed by 5 bases and the J gene end by 0 bases; junction bases not matched to a gene: 13. The V gene's germline CDR1 is SNHLY and CDR2 FYNNEI. The CDR3 contains 19 residues. The CDR3, as DNA: TGTGCCAGCAGTTCAGGACTAGCGGGTGAGAGCTCTAGCACAGATACGCAGTATTTT. Translated, it gives CASSSGLAGESSSTDTQYF.

This clone was counted once. V gene TRBV9 combines with J gene TRBJ1-3; D is perhaps TRBD1 (5 bases). From germline, CDR1 is SGDLS and CDR2 YYNGEE. CDR3 length: 16 amino acids. Trimming left V 0 bases short and J 4 bases short, with 14 bases between. As DNA, the CDR3 is TGTGCCAGCAGCGTAGCCGAAAGGGGAAGGGGAAACACCATATATTTT. Its translation: CASSVAERGRGNTIYF.

The chain recombines TRBV13 with TRBJ1-1; perhaps TRBD1 as D (6 bases). The CDR3 is 15 amino acids. From germline, CDR1 is PRHDT and CDR2 FYEKMQ (reference sequence). V lost 4 bases, J lost 4 bases, and 16 bases lay in between. CDR3 region: CASSSNRELSTEAFF. The CDR3 DNA reads as TGTGCCAGCAGCTCAAACAGGGAATTGAGCACTGAAGCTTTCTTT.

The rearrangement links TRBV4-3 to TRBJ2-2, with 14 positions matching TRBD2. V dropped 3 bases and J dropped 6; count of bases not matched to a gene: 9. Germline assignment: CDR1 LGHNA and CDR2 YSLEER. The CDR3 sequence is 18 residues long. For the CDR3, the DNA is TGCGCCAGCAGCCACGGACTAGCGGGGGGCCGGACAGCCGGGGAGCTGTTTTTT. It is translated as CASSHGLAGGRTAGELFF.

The CDR3 reads CASSRGQGPSVTQYF. DNA of the CDR3: TGTGCCAGTAGTAGGGGACAGGGGCCCAGTGTGACCCAGTACTTC. This chain uses TRBV19 with TRBJ2-5, with 10 bases aligning to TRBD1. The CDR3 extends over 15 amino acids. After removal of 4 bases from V and 7 bases from J, the junction contained 9 bases not matched to a gene. Germline loops: CDR1 LNHDA, CDR2 SQIVND (reference sequence).

V is TRBV2 and J is TRBJ2-7; D gene unclear. In germline, CDR1 is SNHLY, CDR2 FYNNEI. Trimming cost V 1 base and J 0 bases, with 4 bases left between them. CDR3 length equals 13 residues. Here the CDR3 reads CASSEGSSYEQYF. DNA for the CDR3: TGTGCCAGCAGTGAAGGTAGCTCCTACGAGCAGTACTTC.

V gene TRBV9 combines with J gene TRBJ2-2; the D gene is possibly TRBD2 (6 bases). This CDR3 is 19 amino acids long. Germline CDR1 SGDLS, CDR2 YYNGEE. Trimming removed 0 bases at V and 5 bases at J, with 23 bases between. The CDR3 DNA reads TGTGCCAGCAGCGTAGCTATGCACTGGGGAGGAGTGAATACCGGGGAGCTGTTTTTT. Translated, it gives CASSVAMHWGGVNTGELFF. Complete variable domain (other parts from reference TRBV9 and TRBJ2-2): DSGVTQTPKHLITATGQRVTLRCSPRSGDLSVYWYQQSLDQGLQFLIQYYNGEERAKGNILERFSAQQFPDLHSELNLSSLELGDSALYFCASSVAMHWGGVNTGELFFGEGSRLTVL.